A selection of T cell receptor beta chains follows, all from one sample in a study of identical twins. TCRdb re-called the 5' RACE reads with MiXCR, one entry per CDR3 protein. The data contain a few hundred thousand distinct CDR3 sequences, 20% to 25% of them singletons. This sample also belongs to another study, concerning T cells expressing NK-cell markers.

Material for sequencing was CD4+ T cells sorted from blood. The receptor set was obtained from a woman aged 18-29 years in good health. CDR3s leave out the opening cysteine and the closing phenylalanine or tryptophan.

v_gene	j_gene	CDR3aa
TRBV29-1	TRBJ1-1	SVRRQGTYTEAF
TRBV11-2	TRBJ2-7	ASSWRQGNYEQY
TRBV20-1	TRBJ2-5	SASLAGEGKETQY
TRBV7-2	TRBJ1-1	ASSPGGAMNTEAF
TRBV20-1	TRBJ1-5	SAPVSRGNQPQH
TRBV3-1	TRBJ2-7	ASSQEAPGYEQY
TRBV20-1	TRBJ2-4	SAPNRGRNIQY
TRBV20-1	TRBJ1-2	SARVYFYGYT
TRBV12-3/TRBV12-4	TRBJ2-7	ASKSATYEQY
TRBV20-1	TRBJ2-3	SARGGLSTDTQY
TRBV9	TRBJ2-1	ASSVVPRNEQF
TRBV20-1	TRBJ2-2	SARETSGSSLF
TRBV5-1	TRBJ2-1	ASSWRTAGVYNEQF
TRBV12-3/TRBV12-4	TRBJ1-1	ASILNNRGSTKLF
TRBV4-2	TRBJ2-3	ASSRSGGPTDTQY
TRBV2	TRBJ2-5	AGSQDRETQY
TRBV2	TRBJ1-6	ANQGPEGNSPLH
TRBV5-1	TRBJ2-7	ASSLGANGEQY
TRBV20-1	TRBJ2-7	SASPPGFGYEQY
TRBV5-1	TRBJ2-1	ASSPDRIGNEQF
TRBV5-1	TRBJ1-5	ASSKGQGTEPQH
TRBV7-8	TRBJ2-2	ASSSTGSPGELF
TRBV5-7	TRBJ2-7	ASSCRDRVLSYEQY